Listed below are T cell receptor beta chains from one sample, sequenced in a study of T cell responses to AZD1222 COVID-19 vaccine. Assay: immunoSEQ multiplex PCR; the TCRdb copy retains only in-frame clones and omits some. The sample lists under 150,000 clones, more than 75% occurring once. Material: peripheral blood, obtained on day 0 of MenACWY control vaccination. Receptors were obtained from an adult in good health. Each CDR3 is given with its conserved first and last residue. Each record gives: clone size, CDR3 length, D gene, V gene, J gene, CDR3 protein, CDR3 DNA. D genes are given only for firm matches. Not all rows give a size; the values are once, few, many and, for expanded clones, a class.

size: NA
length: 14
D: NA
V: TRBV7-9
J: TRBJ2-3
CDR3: CASSLYRYTDTQYF
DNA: TGTGCCAGCAGCTTATACCGATACACAGATACGCAGTATTTT

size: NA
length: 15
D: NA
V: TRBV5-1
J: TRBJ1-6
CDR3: CASSLGTTGNSPLHF
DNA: TGCGCCAGCAGCTTGGGGACGACCGGGAATTCACCCCTCCACTTT

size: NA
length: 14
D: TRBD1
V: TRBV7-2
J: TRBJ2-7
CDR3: CASSSRTGMYEQYF
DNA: TGTGCCAGCAGCTCTCGGACAGGGATGTACGAGCAGTACTTC

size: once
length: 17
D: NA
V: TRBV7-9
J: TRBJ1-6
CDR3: CASSRSGQGRTVWPLHF
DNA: TGTGCCAGCAGCAGATCCGGTCAGGGGCGGACGGTATGGCCCCTCCACTTT

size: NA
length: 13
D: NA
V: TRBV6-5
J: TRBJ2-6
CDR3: CASSFRTVNVLTF
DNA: TGTGCCAGCAGTTTCAGAACGGTAAACGTCCTGACTTTC

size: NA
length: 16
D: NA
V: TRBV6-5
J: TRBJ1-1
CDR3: CASSYGSAGSNTEAFF
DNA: TGTGCCAGCAGTTACGGATCGGCAGGGAGCAACACTGAAGCTTTCTTT

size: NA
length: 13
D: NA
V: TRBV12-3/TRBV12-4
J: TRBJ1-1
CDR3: CASSLQRYTEAFF
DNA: TGTGCCAGCAGTTTACAGCGTTACACTGAAGCTTTCTTT

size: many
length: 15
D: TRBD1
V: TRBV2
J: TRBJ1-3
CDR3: CASRDRGWTGNTIYF
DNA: TGTGCCAGCAGGGACAGGGGTTGGACTGGAAACACCATATATTTT

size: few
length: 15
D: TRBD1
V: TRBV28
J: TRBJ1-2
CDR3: CASSSGTGPYYGYTF
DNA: TGTGCCAGCAGTTCCGGGACAGGACCCTACTATGGCTACACCTTC

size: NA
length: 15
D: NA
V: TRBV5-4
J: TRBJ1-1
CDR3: CASSSPGGYDTEAFF
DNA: TGTGCCAGCAGCTCCCCAGGCGGGTATGACACTGAAGCTTTCTTT

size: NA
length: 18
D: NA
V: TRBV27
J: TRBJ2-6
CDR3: CASSSSGVVTSGANVLTF
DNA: TGTGCCAGCAGTTCCTCAGGTGTTGTTACCTCTGGGGCCAACGTCCTGACTTTC

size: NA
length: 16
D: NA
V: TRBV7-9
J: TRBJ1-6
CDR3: CASSRLVSSYNSPLHF
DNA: TGTGCCAGCAGCCGCCTTGTGAGCTCCTATAATTCACCCCTCCACTTT

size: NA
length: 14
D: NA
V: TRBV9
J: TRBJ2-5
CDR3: CASSVDTAVVTQYF
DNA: TGTGCCAGCAGCGTAGACACAGCAGTCGTGACCCAGTACTTC

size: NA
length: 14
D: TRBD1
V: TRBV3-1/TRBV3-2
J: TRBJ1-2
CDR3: CASSHEDRRRGYTF
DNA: TGTGCCAGCAGCCATGAGGACAGGCGGCGGGGCTACACCTTC

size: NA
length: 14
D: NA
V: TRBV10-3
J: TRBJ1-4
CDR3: CAISAGPREEKLFF
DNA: TGTGCCATCAGCGCTGGGCCAAGGGAGGAAAAACTGTTTTTT

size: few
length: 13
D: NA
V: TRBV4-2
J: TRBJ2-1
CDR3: CASSQDEGGEQFF
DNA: TGTGCCAGCAGCCAAGATGAAGGAGGCGAGCAGTTCTTC

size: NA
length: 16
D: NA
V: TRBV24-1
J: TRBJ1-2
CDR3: CATSGTVSGKGYGYTF
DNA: TGTGCCACCAGCGGGACCGTCTCGGGAAAGGGGTATGGCTACACCTTC

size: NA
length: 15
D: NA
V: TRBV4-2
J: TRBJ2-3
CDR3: CASSQDSPRADTQYF
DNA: TGTGCCAGCAGCCAAGACTCCCCCCGGGCGGATACGCAGTATTTT

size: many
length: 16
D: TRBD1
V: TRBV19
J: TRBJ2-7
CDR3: CASSIGQAGHPYEQYF
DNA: TGTGCCAGTAGTATCGGACAGGCAGGACACCCCTACGAGCAGTACTTC

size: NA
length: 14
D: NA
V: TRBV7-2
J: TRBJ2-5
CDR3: CASSPRASKETQYF
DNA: TGTGCCAGCAGCCCCCGGGCCTCGAAAGAGACCCAGTACTTC

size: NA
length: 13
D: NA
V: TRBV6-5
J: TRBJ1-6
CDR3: CASSSQVKSPLHF
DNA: TGTGCCAGCAGTAGCCAGGTCAAGTCACCCCTCCACTTT

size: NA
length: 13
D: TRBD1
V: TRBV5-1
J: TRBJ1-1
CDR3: CASSSPDRGEAFF
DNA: TGCGCCAGCAGCTCCCCGGACAGGGGGGAAGCTTTCTTT

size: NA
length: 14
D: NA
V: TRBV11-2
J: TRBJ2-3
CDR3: CASRPLSSTDTQYF
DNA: TGTGCCAGCAGACCCTTATCCTCCACAGATACGCAGTATTTT

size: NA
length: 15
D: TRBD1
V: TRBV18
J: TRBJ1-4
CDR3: CASSHRDSRNEKLFF
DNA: TGTGCCAGCTCCCATCGGGACAGTCGAAATGAAAAACTGTTTTTT

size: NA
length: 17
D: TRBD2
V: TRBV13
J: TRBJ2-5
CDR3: CASSLVGLAGTQETQYF
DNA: TGTGCCAGCAGCTTAGTGGGACTAGCGGGGACTCAAGAGACCCAGTACTTC

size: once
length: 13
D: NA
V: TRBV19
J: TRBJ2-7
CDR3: CASSLDRRYEQYF
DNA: TGTGCCAGTAGTTTGGACAGACGCTACGAGCAGTACTTC

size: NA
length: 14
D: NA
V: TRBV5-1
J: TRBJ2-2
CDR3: CASSWAGTTGELFF
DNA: TGCGCCAGCAGCTGGGCAGGGACAACCGGGGAGCTGTTTTTT

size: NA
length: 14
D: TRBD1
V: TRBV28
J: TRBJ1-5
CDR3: CASTTGEVYQPQHF
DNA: TGTGCCAGCACCACAGGGGAGGTTTATCAGCCCCAGCATTTT

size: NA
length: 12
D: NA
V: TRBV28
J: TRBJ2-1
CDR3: CASRRDYNEQFF
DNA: TGTGCCAGCAGGCGAGATTACAATGAGCAGTTCTTC

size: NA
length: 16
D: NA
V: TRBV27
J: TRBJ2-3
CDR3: CASSQHSRVSTDTQYF
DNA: TGTGCCAGCAGTCAACACTCCCGTGTCAGCACAGATACGCAGTATTTT

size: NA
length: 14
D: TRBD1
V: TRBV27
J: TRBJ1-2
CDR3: CASSWQGEFYGYTF
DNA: TGTGCCAGCAGTTGGCAGGGGGAATTCTATGGCTACACCTTC

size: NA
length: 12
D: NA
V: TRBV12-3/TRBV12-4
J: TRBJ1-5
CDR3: CASSLDWAPQHF
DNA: TGTGCCAGCAGTTTAGACTGGGCGCCCCAGCATTTT

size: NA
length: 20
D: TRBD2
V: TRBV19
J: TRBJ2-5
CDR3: CASSITLVSGGHLYQETQYF
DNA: TGTGCCAGTAGTATCACCCTGGTTAGCGGGGGTCACTTATACCAAGAGACCCAGTACTTC

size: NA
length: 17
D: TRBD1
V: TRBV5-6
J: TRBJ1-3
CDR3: CASSPRIQGASGNTIYF
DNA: TGTGCCAGCAGCCCCCGAATCCAGGGGGCGAGTGGAAACACCATATATTTT

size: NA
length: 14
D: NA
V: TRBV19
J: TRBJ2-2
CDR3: CASSPGLGTGELFF
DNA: TGTGCCAGTAGTCCAGGTCTGGGCACCGGGGAGCTGTTTTTT

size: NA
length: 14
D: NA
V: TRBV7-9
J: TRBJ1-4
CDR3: CASSLRQGNEKLFF
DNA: TGTGCCAGCAGCTTAAGGCAGGGAAATGAAAAACTGTTTTTT

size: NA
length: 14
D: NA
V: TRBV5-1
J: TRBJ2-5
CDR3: CASSLGGDQETQYF
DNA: TGCGCCAGCAGCTTGGGTGGGGACCAAGAGACCCAGTACTTC